The source of this T cell receptor (beta chain) is a study of blood T cell repertoires in COVID-19. Across the whole study: Collection of acute and convalescent COVID-19 samples took place in the United States, Italy and Spain.

Participants were aged roughly 18 to 90 years, lived in about two dozen US areas, and enrolled virtually. Self-reported history from a screening survey and questionnaire set each donor's cohort. In germline, CDR1 is SGDLS, CDR2 YYNGEE. V lost 3 bases to trimming and J lost 4 bases; unmatched junction nucleotides: 8. This CDR3 spans 15 amino acids. The method was immunoSEQ multiplex PCR; TCRdb's version includes in-frame clones alone and lacks a portion of them. The sample includes about 290,000 clones, 75% to 90% of them seen just once. The sequence derives from a woman aged 40 to 50 who had recovered from COVID-19. The sequenced material came from PBMCs or T cells enriched from blood (not recorded which). The V gene is TRBV9, the J gene TRBJ1-2; the match to TRBD1 covers 8 bases. CDR3 protein: CASSAGRGRGYGYTF. The CDR3 DNA is TGTGCCAGCAGCGCGGGCAGGGGGCGAGGCTATGGCTACACCTTC.